Detailed here is one TCR beta chain. What it binds is not known. The data stem from a study of T cell responses to AZD1222 COVID-19 vaccine. Looking at the study overall: Timing groups of about 4 and about 12 weeks for second doses were pooled.

Regarding the study as a whole: Close to half of all spike-specific TCRs reportedly target regions of the variants that are unmutated. Among AZD1222 vaccinees, only five or six were seropositive at baseline.

Per germline, CDR1 MDHEN and CDR2 SYDVKM. The CDR3 contains 12 residues. V lost 6 bases and J 7 bases, leaving 12 bases between the germline ends. Libraries were prepared by immunoSEQ multiplex PCR; TCRdb keeps only in-frame clonotypes and omits some of them. Found here are about 120,000 clones, around 90% of them singletons; the top ten hold approximately 1.5%. The source is an adult in good health. The specimen was peripheral blood, collected on day 0 of AZD1222 vaccination. V gene TRBV28 combines with J gene TRBJ1-1; possible D gene TRBD1, 6 bases. In nucleotides, the CDR3 is TGTGCCAGCAGCCCCAGGGGAGTTGAAGCTTTCTTT. It codes for CASSPRGVEAFF.